This TCR beta chain was recorded in a study of blood T cell repertoires in COVID-19 (dated by TCRdb to 2020 to 2022). Notes on the research overall: Samples covering the acute and convalescent phases of COVID-19 were provided by collaborators in the United States, Italy and Spain. The prospective study material was composed of cDNA or gDNA derived from T cells, B-cell-depleted T cells, or PBMCs. A freely available public database, intended as a resource for researchers studying the immune response to SARS-CoV-2, is where the repertoires were released. Deeply sampled blood TCRbeta repertoires from subjects exposed to, actively infected with, or recovered from COVID-19 were included in the dataset. The samples were drawn from two sources: the first 160 participants of the ongoing ImmuneRACE study, and 1,000 to 1,500 subjects contributed by 6 global collaborators. Sample metadata almost always included a de-identified subject ID, COVID-19 status, age in years and sex. HLA class I and class II types, where available, came from metadata supplied by the sample provider rather than from assay-based typing.

Each collaborating institution followed its own protocols to collect whole blood in K2EDTA tubes. For TCRbeta analysis, collaborators shipped samples as frozen whole blood, isolated PBMCs, or DNA extracted from either of those sample types. Study-level results and caveats: The quantity of clinical and demographic metadata differed by source and by participant and was supplied without curation.

Remarks on this clone: It lacks a known antigen. It has no much larger one-base neighbor in the sample; base qualities were not kept.

V lost 2 bases and J lost 0 bases; the stretch between them is 11 bases long. As encoded in the germline V gene (reference sequence), CDR1 is MNHEY while CDR2 is SMNVEV. The CDR3 holds 15 amino acids from the cysteine to the phenylalanine. Of all the DNA, just the CDR3 is kept, 45 bases in frame from base 1. TCRbeta CDR3 regions were amplified from genomic DNA using the immunoSEQ Assay, a bias-controlled multiplex PCR. For the original study's pipeline: The number of nucleated cells in each sample was estimated from the amplification of reference gene primers within the assay. To quantify the absolute abundance of each unique TCRbeta CDR3 rearrangement, sequence reads were collapsed and filtered. For each sample, productive Simpson clonality was calculated as the square root of Simpson's diversity index across productive rearrangements. Imported from immuneACCESS, the table was reduced by TCRdb to in-frame sequences with V and J called. These copies leave out some clones; in studies compared against another copy, an unresolved V gene accounts for under half, and the cause of the remainder is not known. Clone size and V and J calls were adopted from that table, with D and trimming inferred from the DNA. Counted in this sample were roughly 250,000 clones; about 90% of them appeared once. Roughly 2.5% of the sample is in the top ten clones.

The source of this sequence is a woman aged 50 to 60 with acute or convalescent COVID-19. The V and J segments used are TRBV27 and TRBJ2-7; the D gene is perhaps TRBD2, from 5 matching bases. Sequenced: peripheral blood. The DNA is as follows: TGTGCCAGCAGTTTAGGACTTCCCCCCTCCTACGAGCAGTACTTC. Its protein reads: CASSLGLPPSYEQYF.